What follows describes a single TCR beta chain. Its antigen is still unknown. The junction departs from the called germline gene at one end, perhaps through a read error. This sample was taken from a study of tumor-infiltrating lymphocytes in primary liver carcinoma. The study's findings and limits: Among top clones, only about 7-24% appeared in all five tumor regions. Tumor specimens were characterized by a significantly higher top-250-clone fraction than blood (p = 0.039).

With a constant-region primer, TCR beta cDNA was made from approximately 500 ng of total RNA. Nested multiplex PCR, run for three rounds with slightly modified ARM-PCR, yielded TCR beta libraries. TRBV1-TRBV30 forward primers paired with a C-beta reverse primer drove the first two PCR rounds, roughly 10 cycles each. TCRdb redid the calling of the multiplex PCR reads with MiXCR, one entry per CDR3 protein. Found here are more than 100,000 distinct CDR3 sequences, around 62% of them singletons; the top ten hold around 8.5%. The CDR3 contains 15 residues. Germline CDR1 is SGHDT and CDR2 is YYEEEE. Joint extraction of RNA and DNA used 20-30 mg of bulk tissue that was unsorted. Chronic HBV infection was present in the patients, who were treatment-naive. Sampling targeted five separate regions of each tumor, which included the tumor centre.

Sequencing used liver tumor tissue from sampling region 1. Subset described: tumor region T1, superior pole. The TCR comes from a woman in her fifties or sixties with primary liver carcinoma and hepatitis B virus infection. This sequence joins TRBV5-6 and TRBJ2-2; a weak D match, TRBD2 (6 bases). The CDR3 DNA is TGTGCCTGCAGCCACGGACAAGGAGGGACCGGGGAACTGTTTTTT. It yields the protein CACSHGQGGTGELFF.